Included here is one T cell receptor beta chain sequence, with context. What it binds is unknown. CDR1 and CDR2 (germline): SGHTA, FQGNSA. V lost 4 bases to trimming and J lost 0 bases, with 10 bases between them. CDR3 length: 15 residues. This sample was taken from a study of long-term antiretroviral therapy in people with HIV. Post-ART PBMC samples numbered at least two per donor, and pre-ART ones at least one. Whole-study findings and limits: CDR3 length ranges were narrower in HIV repertoires than in controls. Diversity rose after ART but stayed below transplant donor controls.

Assay version v3.0 of immunoSEQ was used, and it was run at survey level. Sequencing had a target that covered roughly 40,000-50,000 T-cell genomes per sample. Sequenced by immunoSEQ multiplex PCR; TCRdb stores in-frame clones only, minus some. Counted here are about 20,000 clones, just over 90% occurring once; the ten biggest clones make up 9.2%. Sequenced material: unsorted PBMCs, taken about 4.1 years before starting antiretroviral therapy. This chain joins TRBV7-2 and TRBJ1-5, with unresolved D. This TCR was sampled from a woman aged 25 to 45 with HIV. CDR3 amino acids: CASSWSSGSNQPQHF. The DNA of the CDR3 is TGTGCCAGCAGCTGGTCCTCTGGTAGCAATCAGCCCCAGCATTTT.